This passage covers 27 T cell receptor beta chains from one sample sequenced in a study of identical twins. TCRdb passed the 5' RACE reads through MiXCR, listing each CDR3 protein once. The table has about 520,000 distinct CDR3 sequences, under 25% seen once. Separately, the same data were catalogued under a study of T cells expressing NK-cell markers.

What was sequenced was CD4+ T cells sorted from blood. The receptors come from a young woman in good health.

The chain links TRBV5-1 to TRBJ2-2; TRBD1 aligns across 7 bases. Trimming at V came to 6 bases and at J to 1 base, leaving 3 bases not matched to a gene. Germline V CDR1 and CDR2: SGHRS, YFSETQ. There are 14 residues in the CDR3. The CDR3 loop is CASTRDRNTGELFF. In DNA form, the CDR3 reads TGCGCCAGCACCCGGGACAGGAACACCGGGGAGCTGTTTTTT.

This rearrangement joins TRBV9 to TRBJ2-3, with 7 bases that match TRBD1. The germline V gene encodes CDR1 SGDLS and CDR2 YYNGEE. V dropped 4 bases and J dropped 3; count of bases not matched to a gene: 11. The CDR3 is made up of 16 amino acids. The CDR3 bases are TGTGCCAGCAGCCTCAGACAGGGAACCCAAACAGATACGCAGTATTTT. It is translated as CASSLRQGTQTDTQYF. The entire variable domain, with the rest obtained from reference TRBV9 and TRBJ2-3, is as follows: DSGVTQTPKHLITATGQRVTLRCSPRSGDLSVYWYQQSLDQGLQFLIQYYNGEERAKGNILERFSAQQFPDLHSELNLSSLELGDSALYFCASSLRQGTQTDTQYFGPGTRLTVL.

V usage is TRBV15 and J usage is TRBJ2-7; D not resolved. The CDR3 extends over 13 amino acids. Germline values: CDR1 LNHNV, CDR2 YYDKDF (reference sequence). With 5 bases removed from V and 3 bases from J, the gap between germline ends came to 11 bases. The CDR3 bases are TGTGCCACCAGCGGTTCCAGTTACTACGAGCAGTACTTC. Protein product: CATSGSSYYEQYF. Variable domain in full (rest from reference TRBV15 and TRBJ2-7): DAMVIQNPRYQVTQFGKPVTLSCSQTLNHNVMYWYQQKSSQAPKLLFHYYDKDFNNEADTPDNFQSRRPNTSFCFLDIRSPGLGDTAMYLCATSGSSYYEQYFGPGTRLTVT.

The sample holds a few counts of this clonotype. The chain recombines TRBV20-1 with TRBJ2-1; 13 nucleotides align to TRBD2. This CDR3 has 17 residues. V was pared by 6 bases and J by 3 bases, with 11 bases of the junction left unmatched. The germline V gene encodes CDR1 DFQATT and CDR2 SNEGSKA (reference sequence). The CDR3 nucleotides read TGCAGTGCACCCAGACTAGCGGGAGGAACATTCTACAATGAGCAGTTCTTC. Amino acids: CSAPRLAGGTFYNEQFF.

J is TRBJ1-3 and V is TRBV4-1; D unresolved. Trimming left V 5 bases short and J 0 bases short, with 8 bases between. The CDR3 loop spans 14 amino acids. CDR1 is MGHRA, CDR2 YSYEKL, per germline. CDR3 coding DNA: TGCGCCAGCAGCGACGGATACTCTGGAAACACCATATATTTT. It encodes CASSDGYSGNTIYF.

This chain joins TRBV7-9 and TRBJ2-3, with unresolved D. Germline V CDR1 and CDR2: SEHNR, FQNEAQ (reference sequence). CDR3 length equals 14 residues. V lost 1 base, J lost 6 bases, and 11 bases lay in between. CDR3 nucleotides: TGTGCCAGCAGCTTAGGCCGGACCCCCGATACGCAGTATTTT. Translation: CASSLGRTPDTQYF.

With respect to this clonotype: Its ends do not fully match the called genes, so a read error is possible. The J gene is TRBJ2-2, the V gene TRBV20-1; perhaps TRBD1 as D (6 bases). The CDR3 has 14 amino acids. The germline V gene encodes CDR1 DFQATT and CDR2 SNEGSKA (reference sequence). CDR3 coding DNA: TGCAGTGCAAGAGGACAGCGCGCCCCCGGGGAGCTGTTTTTT. Translated: CSARGQRAPGELFF.

The CDR3 coding sequence is TGTGCCAGCAGTTTCCGGACAGGGAGGGGACAAGAGACCCAGTACTTC. Encoded protein: CASSFRTGRGQETQYF. V gene TRBV6-5 combines with J gene TRBJ2-5; perhaps TRBD1 as D (8 bases). CDR3 size: 16 residues. From germline, CDR1 is MNHEY and CDR2 SVGAGI. Trimming removed 4 bases at V and 2 bases at J, with 17 bases between.

This rearrangement joins TRBV7-2 to TRBJ1-4, with D perhaps matching TRBD1 (5 bases). From germline, CDR1 is SGHTA and CDR2 FQGNSA. V was cut by 5 bases and J by 8 bases, with 21 bases left in between. The CDR3 totals 16 residues. The CDR3 DNA follows: TGTGCCAGCAGCAGCCAGCGGGACGCCTCACGGGAAAAACTGTTTTTT. The encoded protein is CASSSQRDASREKLFF. Variable domain in full (rest from reference TRBV7-2 and TRBJ1-4): GAGVSQSPSNKVTEKGKDVELRCDPISGHTALYWYRQSLGQGLEFLIYFQGNSAPDKSGLPSDRFSAERTGGSVSTLTIQRTQQEDSAVYLCASSSQRDASREKLFFGSGTQLSVL.

This clonotype was detected ten times or more. J is TRBJ2-7 and V is TRBV5-1; TRBD1 matches 11 bases. V trimming: 4 bases; J trimming: 0 bases; junction bases outside the gene matches: 3. Germline V CDR1 and CDR2: SGHRS, YFSETQ. The CDR3 has 15 residues. The CDR3 protein is CASSHGTGGSYEQYF. The CDR3 region has the DNA TGCGCCAGCAGCCATGGGACAGGGGGCTCCTACGAGCAGTACTTC.

The V gene is TRBV3-1, the J gene TRBJ2-1; possible D gene TRBD1, 6 bases. Trimming stripped 4 bases from V and 6 bases from J, with 13 bases between. Germline V lookup: CDR1 LGHDT, CDR2 YNNKEL (reference sequence). The CDR3 runs to 14 residues. As DNA, the CDR3 is TGTGCCAGCAGCCCTTACAGGGATTCCAATGAGCAGTTCTTC. It yields the protein CASSPYRDSNEQFF.

This clonotype was picked up one time. V and J are TRBV11-1 and TRBJ2-1, with 13 nucleotides matching TRBD2. This CDR3 has 16 amino acids. Germline V lookup: CDR1 SGHAT, CDR2 FQDESV (reference sequence). The junction had 5 bases not matched to a gene; V was cut back by 5 bases and J by 4 bases. The CDR3 DNA follows: TGTGCCAGCAGCCCGGGACTAGCGGGGTGGTACAATGAGCAGTTCTTC. Translating it yields CASSPGLAGWYNEQFF.

This clonotype was found a few times. This chain uses TRBV3-1 with TRBJ2-5, with TRBD2 matching 10 bases. Looked up from germline, CDR1 is LGHDT and CDR2 is YNNKEL (reference sequence). V shed 0 bases and J 3 bases; nucleotides not matched to a gene: 10. The length of the CDR3 is 18 residues. CDR3 sequence reads: CASSQDLSGRLSKETQYF. CDR3 nucleotides: TGTGCCAGCAGCCAAGATCTTAGCGGGAGGCTATCAAAAGAGACCCAGTACTTC.

J is TRBJ2-7 and V is TRBV29-1, with D hard to call. V dropped 4 bases and J dropped 2 bases, with 12 bases sitting between them. CDR1 SQVTM and CDR2 ANQGSEA come from the germline V gene. CDR3 length: 13 amino acids. In DNA, the CDR3 is TGCAGCGTTGGCCAACCGAAACCCTACGAGCAGTACTTC. It is translated as CSVGQPKPYEQYF.

In its sample, this clonotype was seen many times. The chain combines TRBV29-1 with TRBJ2-1; 14 nucleotides agree with TRBD2. Looked up from germline, CDR1 is SQVTM and CDR2 is ANQGSEA. This CDR3 contains 14 residues. Trimming removed 4 bases from V and 5 bases from J; junction bases left unmatched: 1. CDR3 nucleotides: TGCAGCGTTGGGGGACTAGCGGGAGACAATGAGCAGTTCTTC. This sequence encodes CSVGGLAGDNEQFF.

The genes are TRBV20-1 and TRBJ2-7; a possible D gene is TRBD2 (5 bases). Germline V gene sequence: CDR1 DFQATT, CDR2 SNEGSKA (reference sequence). There are 13 residues in the CDR3. Trimming stripped 1 base from V and 5 bases from J, with 12 bases between. CDR3 residues: CSARVGSVDEQYF. The CDR3, as DNA: TGCAGTGCTAGAGTGGGGAGCGTCGACGAGCAGTACTTC.

CDR3: CASSDYSPGTGYTF. CDR3 in DNA: TGTGCCAGCAGCGACTACTCCCCCGGGACTGGCTACACCTTC. The rearrangement links TRBV13 to TRBJ1-2; a possible D gene is TRBD1 (5 bases). Germline V gene data show CDR1 as PRHDT and CDR2 as FYEKMQ (reference sequence). The V gene lost 5 bases and the J gene lost 7 bases, with 17 bases spanning the gap. The CDR3 covers 14 residues.

The V and J genes are TRBV12-3 or TRBV12-4 and TRBJ2-1, with D maybe TRBD1 (5 bases). There are 14 residues in the CDR3. V lost 6 bases, J lost 5 bases, and 14 bases lay in between. CDR3 DNA: TGTGCCAGCAGCCTGAGACTGGACAACAATGAGCAGTTCTTC. The encoded protein is CASSLRLDNNEQFF.

The rearrangement joins TRBV20-1 to TRBJ1-1; D remains ambiguous. Germline V gene data show CDR1 as DFQATT and CDR2 as SNEGSKA (reference sequence). The germline V and J ends were trimmed by 5 bases and 2 bases, with 9 bases remaining between them. The length of the CDR3 is 12 residues. The CDR3 DNA reads as TGCAGTGCTCCGAGCATTAACACTGAAGCTTTCTTT. This encodes CSAPSINTEAFF.

This clonotype was observed at least ten times. The chain is built from TRBV20-1 and TRBJ2-7; possible D gene TRBD2, 6 bases. V was clipped by 3 bases and J by 3 bases, with 15 bases between them. Germline CDR1 DFQATT, CDR2 SNEGSKA (reference sequence). The CDR3 extends over 14 amino acids. In nucleotides, the CDR3 is TGCAGTGCTAGGGACACCGGAGGGTTCTACGAGCAGTACTTC. This translates into CSARDTGGFYEQYF.

The chain links TRBV20-1 to TRBJ2-3; D may be TRBD1 (5 bases). The CDR3 is 11 amino acids. Trimming pared 8 bases from V and 5 bases from J, leaving 11 bases between. Germline values: CDR1 DFQATT, CDR2 SNEGSKA (reference sequence). The CDR3 DNA reads TGCAGTACAAGTAGGGGAGATACGCAGTATTTT. This codes for CSTSRGDTQYF.

V gene TRBV7-9 combines with J gene TRBJ1-5, with 10 bases lining up with TRBD1. Unmatched junction bases numbered 8, after V lost 6 bases and J lost 3 bases. Germline V CDR1 and CDR2: SEHNR, FQNEAQ (reference sequence). There are 16 residues in the CDR3. The CDR3 loop is CASSFGTGDPNQPQHF. The CDR3 DNA reads as TGTGCCAGCAGTTTCGGGACAGGGGACCCCAATCAGCCCCAGCATTTT.

The rearrangement uses TRBV18 and TRBJ2-7; D is uncertain. V lost 0 bases, J lost 4 bases, and 13 bases lay in between. In germline, CDR1 is KGHSH, CDR2 LQKENI. CDR3 length equals 15 residues. This chain's CDR3 is CASSPPADGGYEQYF. The CDR3 nucleotides are TGTGCCAGCTCACCACCGGCCGACGGTGGGTACGAGCAGTACTTC.

The V and J genes are TRBV18 and TRBJ2-1; the match to TRBD2 covers 11 bases. Germline CDR1 KGHSH, CDR2 LQKENI. J gave up 4 bases and V 2 bases, and 7 bases lay outside the gene matches. The CDR3 length is 17 residues. CDR3 in DNA: TGTGCCAGCTCACCATTCACTAGCGGGAGTCGTTACAATGAGCAGTTCTTC. Amino acid sequence: CASSPFTSGSRYNEQFF.

The V gene is TRBV12-3 or TRBV12-4, the J gene TRBJ1-3; 7 bases fit TRBD1. The V segment lost 3 bases and the J segment 4 bases; nucleotides outside the gene matches: 9. The length of the CDR3 is 16 residues. The CDR3: CASSFGTASGGNTIYF. The CDR3 DNA reads TGTGCCAGCAGTTTCGGGACAGCGAGTGGCGGAAACACCATATATTTT.

This clonotype was counted many times. The chain combines TRBV12-3 or TRBV12-4 with TRBJ2-1; TRBD1 matches 7 bases. J was trimmed by 5 bases and V by 3 bases; bases with no gene match: 10. The CDR3 contains 16 residues. CDR3: CASSLRTGTANNEQFF. In DNA form, the CDR3 reads TGTGCCAGCAGTTTGCGGACGGGGACAGCCAACAATGAGCAGTTCTTC.

This clonotype was detected ten times or more. The chain links TRBV6-5 to TRBJ2-3, with D possibly being TRBD2 (6 bases). V lost 2 bases, J lost 2 bases, and 11 bases lay in between. CDR3 length: 15 amino acids. CDR1 is MNHEY, CDR2 SVGAGI, per germline. The CDR3 sequence is CASSYAAGYTDTQYF. CDR3 nucleotide sequence: TGTGCCAGCAGTTACGCCGCGGGATACACAGATACGCAGTATTTT.